The 32 T cell receptor beta chains presented below share a single source sample, sequenced in a study of shared clonotypes between healthy human individuals. Libraries were prepared by immunoSEQ multiplex PCR; TCRdb keeps only in-frame clonotypes and omits some of them. This table holds approximately 2.3 million clones, over 90% found once. The sequenced material came from naive CD4+ T cells from PBMCs. Subset here: CD45RA+ positively selected. Source of these receptors: a young man in good health. Some clones in this sample may be carry-over from other donors' samples.

The J gene is TRBJ1-2, the V gene TRBV2, with D maybe TRBD1 (6 bases). The germline V and J ends were trimmed by 0 bases and 4 bases, with 12 bases remaining between them. Germline V gene data show CDR1 as SNHLY and CDR2 as FYNNEI. This CDR3 comprises 15 residues. CDR3 residues: CASSEAKGTTYGYTF. CDR3 nucleotide sequence: TGTGCCAGCAGTGAAGCCAAGGGGACAACCTATGGCTACACCTTC.

The chain uses TRBV4-3 and TRBJ1-5, with 8 bases lining up with TRBD1. Germline assignment: CDR1 LGHNA and CDR2 YSLEER. The V segment lost 2 bases and the J segment 0 bases; nucleotides outside the gene matches: 12. There are 19 residues in the CDR3. The CDR3, as DNA: TGCGCCAGCAGCCAATTCCTGGGGACAGGAGCCTATAGCAATCAGCCCCAGCATTTT. It yields the protein CASSQFLGTGAYSNQPQHF.

This rearrangement joins TRBV7-2 to TRBJ2-5, with TRBD2 identical over 12 bases. CDR1 SGHTA and CDR2 FQGNSA come from the germline V gene. Trimming removed 3 bases from V and 4 bases from J; junction bases left unmatched: 3. CDR3 length equals 15 residues. Here the CDR3 DNA reads TGTGCCAGCAGCTTCCTAGCGGGAGGGTCAGAGACCCAGTACTTC. Encoded protein: CASSFLAGGSETQYF.

The V and J genes are TRBV7-6 and TRBJ1-1; 9 nucleotides agree with TRBD1. This CDR3 is 15 amino acids long. The trim removed 8 bases at V and 0 bases at J, leaving 7 bases unmatched. CDR1 is SGHVS, CDR2 FNYEAQ, per germline. CDR3 region: CASGRRTGVNTEAFF. The DNA for the CDR3 is TGTGCCAGCGGCCGGCGGACAGGGGTGAACACTGAAGCTTTCTTT.

The gene calls are TRBV7-9 and TRBJ1-1, with D hard to call. V was trimmed by 7 bases and J by 5 bases, leaving 20 bases between them. Germline CDR1 is SEHNR and CDR2 is FQNEAQ (reference sequence). The CDR3 sequence is 15 residues long. For the CDR3, the DNA is TGTGCCAGCACCACTCGAGGAGGTACGGGAACTGAAGCTTTCTTT. Amino acids: CASTTRGGTGTEAFF.

The chain recombines TRBV7-3 with TRBJ2-7; TRBD2 aligns across 13 bases. Per germline, CDR1 SGHTA and CDR2 FQGTGA. This CDR3 is 14 amino acids long. J lost 6 bases, V lost 4 bases, and 3 bases had no gene match. DNA of the CDR3: TGTGCCAGCAGCTCGGGACTAGCGGGAAGCGAGCAGTACTTC. Translating gives CASSSGLAGSEQYF.

V and J are TRBV7-2 and TRBJ1-2; no reliable D call. The V gene lost 1 base and the J gene lost 4 bases, with 7 bases spanning the gap. CDR1 and CDR2 (germline): SGHTA, FQGNSA. CDR3 length: 13 amino acids. The CDR3 DNA is TGTGCCAGCAGCTTAGTGGGCAGCTATGGCTACACCTTC. It codes for CASSLVGSYGYTF.

Only one count was recorded for this clone. The chain couples TRBV4-2 to TRBJ2-5; D may be TRBD2 (7 bases). This CDR3 contains 14 residues. The V end lost 4 bases, the J end lost 1 base, and 10 bases lay between the germline ends. CDR1 LGHNA and CDR2 YNFKEQ come from the germline V gene. CDR3 sequence reads: CASSPRGAQETQYF. For the CDR3, the DNA is TGTGCCAGCAGCCCTCGGGGGGCCCAAGAGACCCAGTACTTC.

As regards this clone: Other DNA sequences in the sample encode the same CDR3. The chain links TRBV7-3 to TRBJ2-2; 7 positions agree with TRBD2. CDR1 and CDR2 (germline): SGHTA, FQGTGA. With 0 bases clipped from V and 0 bases from J, the junction kept 4 bases outside the gene matches. This CDR3 comprises 17 residues. The CDR3 DNA sequence: TGTGCCAGCAGCTTAACGGGTGGGAGGGCGAACACCGGGGAGCTGTTTTTT. Translating gives CASSLTGGRANTGELFF.

V and J are TRBV11-2 and TRBJ1-1, with D possibly TRBD1 on 6 matching bases. Germline V gene data show CDR1 as SGHAT and CDR2 as FQNNGV. CDR3 length: 18 residues. Deletions cut 5 bases from V and 0 bases from J, with 22 bases between. CDR3 nucleotides: TGTGCCAGCAGCCGAAGGTCAGGGGCACTGCCTATGAACACTGAAGCTTTCTTT. Amino acids: CASSRRSGALPMNTEAFF.

The chain recombines TRBV29-1 with TRBJ1-5; tentative D call: TRBD1 (5 bases). Germline V gene sequence: CDR1 SQVTM, CDR2 ANQGSEA. V gave up 4 bases and J gave up 11 bases, with 15 bases separating them. The length of the CDR3 is 12 residues. The CDR3 nucleotides read TGCAGCGTTGCGTCAGGGACCACGGCCCAGCATTTT. Protein: CSVASGTTAQHF.

This chain joins TRBV7-2 and TRBJ2-7, with TRBD2 matching over 8 bases. The CDR3 has 13 residues. Trimming removed 5 bases from V and 4 bases from J; junction bases left unmatched: 4. Germline CDR1 is SGHTA and CDR2 is FQGNSA. The chain's CDR3 is CASSSGRRYEQYF. The CDR3 DNA follows: TGTGCCAGCAGCAGCGGGAGACGGTACGAGCAGTACTTC.

The rearrangement links TRBV18 to TRBJ1-1; maybe TRBD1 (5 bases). V lost 0 bases to trimming and J lost 1 base, with 12 bases between them. The CDR3 is made up of 16 amino acids. The germline V gene has CDR1 KGHSH and CDR2 LQKENI. The CDR3 DNA sequence: TGTGCCAGCTCACCACCGGAATTTACAGGGAACACTGAAGCTTTCTTT. It codes for CASSPPEFTGNTEAFF.

The V gene is TRBV27, the J gene TRBJ2-1; D is unresolved. The CDR3 runs to 15 residues. Trimming took off 0 bases at V and 6 bases at J, with 12 bases between the two ends. From germline, CDR1 is MNHEY and CDR2 SMNVEV (reference sequence). In nucleotides, the CDR3 is TGTGCCAGCAGTTTATCGGCTGCCGGCGGCAATGAGCAGTTCTTC. It yields the protein CASSLSAAGGNEQFF.

V and J are TRBV5-4 and TRBJ2-7; D call uncertain. CDR3 size: 15 residues. Germline V gene lookup returns CDR1 SGHNT and CDR2 YYREEE (reference sequence). V lost 0 bases to trimming and J lost 4 bases, with 14 bases between them. The CDR3 reads CASSLAGVSSYEQYF. For the CDR3, the DNA is TGTGCCAGCAGCTTGGCTGGGGTTTCGTCGTACGAGCAGTACTTC.

The chain carries TRBV11-2 and TRBJ1-3, with D unresolved. In germline, CDR1 is SGHAT, CDR2 FQNNGV. V lost 5 bases, J lost 4 bases, and 9 bases lay in between. The CDR3 is 13 amino acids. The CDR3 is CASSTAAGNTIYF. The CDR3 DNA reads as TGTGCCAGCAGCACGGCCGCCGGAAACACCATATATTTT.

V usage is TRBV7-9 and J usage is TRBJ1-3, with unresolved D. The germline CDR1 and CDR2 sequences are SEHNR and FQNEAQ (reference sequence). This CDR3 is 14 amino acids long. V lost 8 bases and J lost 0, with 11 bases in between. As DNA, the CDR3 is TGTGCCAGCGCTCGGGGAGACTCTGGAAACACCATATATTTT. Encoded protein: CASARGDSGNTIYF. Full variable domain (rest looked up from reference TRBV7-9 and TRBJ1-3): DTGVSQNPRHKITKRGQNVTFRCDPISEHNRLYWYRQTLGQGPEFLTYFQNEAQLEKSRLLSDRFSAERPKGSFSTLEIQRTEQGDSAMYLCASARGDSGNTIYFGEGSWLTVV.

The chain employs TRBV28 and TRBJ1-2; D remains ambiguous. The V gene's germline CDR1 is MDHEN and CDR2 SYDVKM. This CDR3 spans 15 amino acids. V lost 4 bases, J lost 1 base, and 13 bases lay in between. The CDR3 loop is CASSSTRSGNYGYTF. The CDR3 bases are TGTGCCAGCAGTTCCACGAGGTCGGGTAACTATGGCTACACCTTC.

The V gene is TRBV10-3, the J gene TRBJ1-2, with D perhaps TRBD1 (6 bases). The V end was cut by 4 bases, the J end by 4 bases, with 25 bases between. CDR1 ENHRY and CDR2 SYGVKD come from the germline V gene. The CDR3 covers 18 residues. The CDR3 sequence: CAISGPPRGPSGGYGYTF. CDR3 DNA: TGTGCCATCAGTGGACCACCCAGGGGCCCCTCGGGGGGCTATGGCTACACCTTC.

V and J are TRBV4-3 and TRBJ2-7; TRBD1 agrees at 7 bases. Trimming cost V 4 bases and J 3 bases; bases outside gene matches: 6. The CDR3 sequence is 14 residues long. Germline-derived CDR1 and CDR2 are LGHNA and YSLEER. CDR3 DNA: TGCGCCAGCAGCCTCCGACAGGGATTCTACGAGCAGTACTTC. The encoded protein is CASSLRQGFYEQYF.

The chain employs TRBV9 and TRBJ2-1; 9 bases are shared with TRBD2. The germline V gene encodes CDR1 SGDLS and CDR2 YYNGEE. J lost 2 bases, V lost 4 bases, and 7 bases had no gene match. There are 16 residues in the CDR3. The chain's CDR3 is CASSLQGTSTYNEQFF. Written as DNA, the CDR3 is TGTGCCAGCAGCCTACAAGGGACTAGCACCTACAATGAGCAGTTCTTC.

This chain connects TRBV27 to TRBJ1-2, with D perhaps TRBD1 (5 bases). Germline V CDR1 and CDR2: MNHEY, SMNVEV (reference sequence). The ends were cut back, 4 bases at V and 5 bases at J, with 17 bases in the middle. This CDR3 is 15 amino acids long. The CDR3 bases are TGTGCCAGCAGTTCCCCCGAGACAGCACGATATGGCTACACCTTC. Protein: CASSSPETARYGYTF.

As to this clone: Other DNA sequences within the sample encode an identical CDR3. This sequence joins TRBV6-1 and TRBJ1-5; 9 positions match TRBD1. CDR1 and CDR2 from the germline V gene are MNHNS and SASEGT. The CDR3 extends over 13 amino acids. V shed 6 bases, J shed 4 bases, and the junction held 1 base outside the gene matches. CDR3 sequence reads: CASSDRGNQPQHF. The CDR3 DNA reads TGTGCCAGCAGCGACAGGGGGAATCAGCCCCAGCATTTT.

The chain is built from TRBV11-3 and TRBJ2-7, with D tentatively TRBD2 (5 bases). Trimming cost V 4 bases and J 7 bases, with 11 bases left between them. Germline CDR1 is SGHNT and CDR2 is YENEEA. The CDR3 is made up of 12 amino acids. Here the CDR3 reads CASSSGTGEQYF. For the CDR3, the DNA is TGTGCCAGCAGCTCCGGAACGGGGGAGCAGTACTTC.

The rearrangement links TRBV5-6 to TRBJ2-7, with 7 bases matching TRBD2. The J segment lost 0 bases and the V segment lost 1 base, leaving 7 bases of the junction unmatched. Germline loops: CDR1 SGHDT, CDR2 YYEEEE. CDR3 length: 16 amino acids. The CDR3 DNA follows: TGTGCCAGCAGCTTGATAGGGAGGGCACTCTCCTACGAGCAGTACTTC. Its translation: CASSLIGRALSYEQYF.

On this clone itself: Other DNA sequences in this specimen translate into the identical CDR3. The chain links TRBV28 to TRBJ1-1; D uncertain. The CDR3 spans 15 residues. The germline V gene has CDR1 MDHEN and CDR2 SYDVKM. The V end was cut by 2 bases, the J end by 0 bases, with 10 bases between. The CDR3 DNA is TGTGCCAGCAGTTTACGCCGGAGACTGAACACTGAAGCTTTCTTT. Encoded protein: CASSLRRRLNTEAFF.

Points on this clone: The sample contains more than one DNA sequence encoding this CDR3. This sequence joins TRBV27 and TRBJ2-2; D gene ambiguous. This CDR3 is built from 12 residues. Germline V gene sequence: CDR1 MNHEY, CDR2 SMNVEV (reference sequence). V lost 4 bases, J lost 0 bases, and 0 bases lay in between. The CDR3 loop is CASSSNTGELFF. CDR3 bases: TGTGCCAGCAGTTCGAACACCGGGGAGCTGTTTTTT.

The CDR3 sequence: CASSRTANTGELFF. The CDR3 nucleotides are TGTGCCAGCAGCCGGACGGCTAACACCGGGGAGCTGTTTTTT. V gene TRBV7-3 combines with J gene TRBJ2-2; no reliable D call. Trimming left V 5 bases short and J 2 bases short, with 9 bases between. The CDR3 consists of 14 residues. Germline-derived CDR1 and CDR2 are SGHTA and FQGTGA.

J is TRBJ2-7 and V is TRBV10-3; D gene ambiguous. Trimming removed 2 bases at V and 0 bases at J, with 11 bases between. This CDR3 has 15 residues. Germline V gene lookup returns CDR1 ENHRY and CDR2 SYGVKD. CDR3 in DNA: TGTGCCATCAGTGAGCCAAATAAAAGCTCCTACGAGCAGTACTTC. It translates to CAISEPNKSSYEQYF.

The chain couples TRBV7-9 to TRBJ1-2, with no clear D. V was trimmed by 3 bases and J by 7 bases, leaving 12 bases between them. The CDR3 extends over 13 amino acids. Germline CDR1 and CDR2: SEHNR and FQNEAQ (reference sequence). CDR3 nucleotide sequence: TGTGCCAGCAGCTTTACGGGAGTATCTGGCTACACCTTC. Its translation: CASSFTGVSGYTF.

J is TRBJ2-1 and V is TRBV5-1, with 8 bases fitting TRBD1. Per germline, CDR1 SGHRS and CDR2 YFSETQ. CDR3 size: 14 residues. Germline trimming cut 6 bases from V and 3 bases from J; bases unmatched to any gene: 5. The CDR3 region has the DNA TGCGCCAGCAAGACAGGGGCGAACTACAATGAGCAGTTCTTC. This gives the protein CASKTGANYNEQFF.

V and J are TRBV9 and TRBJ1-3, with D possibly being TRBD1 (5 bases). Between the trimmed V and J ends, which lost 3 bases and 0 bases, there was a span of 13 bases. This CDR3 contains 16 residues. Germline V gene data show CDR1 as SGDLS and CDR2 as YYNGEE. CDR3 sequence: CASSAGAFSSGNTIYF. The CDR3 bases are TGTGCCAGCAGCGCCGGGGCTTTCTCCTCTGGAAACACCATATATTTT. Full variable domain (remainder filled in from reference TRBV9 and TRBJ1-3): DSGVTQTPKHLITATGQRVTLRCSPRSGDLSVYWYQQSLDQGLQFLIQYYNGEERAKGNILERFSAQQFPDLHSELNLSSLELGDSALYFCASSAGAFSSGNTIYFGEGSWLTVV.